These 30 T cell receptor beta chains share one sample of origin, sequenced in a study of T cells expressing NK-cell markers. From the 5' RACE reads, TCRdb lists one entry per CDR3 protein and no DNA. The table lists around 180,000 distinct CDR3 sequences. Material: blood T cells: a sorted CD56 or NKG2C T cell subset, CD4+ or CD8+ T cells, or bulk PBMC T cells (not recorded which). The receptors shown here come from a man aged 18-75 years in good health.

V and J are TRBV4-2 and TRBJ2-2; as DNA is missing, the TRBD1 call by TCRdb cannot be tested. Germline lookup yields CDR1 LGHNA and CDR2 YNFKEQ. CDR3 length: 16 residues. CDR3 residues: CASSRWTGVNPGELFF.

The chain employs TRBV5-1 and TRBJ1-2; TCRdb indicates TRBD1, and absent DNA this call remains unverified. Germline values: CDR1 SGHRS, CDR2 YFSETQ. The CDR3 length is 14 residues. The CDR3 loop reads CASRSGTSNHGYTF.

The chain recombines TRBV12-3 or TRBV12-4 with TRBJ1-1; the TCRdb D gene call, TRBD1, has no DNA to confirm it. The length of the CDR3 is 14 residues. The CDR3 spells CASSPSPQGAQAFF.

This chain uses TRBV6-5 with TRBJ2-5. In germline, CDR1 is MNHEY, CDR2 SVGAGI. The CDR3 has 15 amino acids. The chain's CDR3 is CASSYSGYRQETQYF.

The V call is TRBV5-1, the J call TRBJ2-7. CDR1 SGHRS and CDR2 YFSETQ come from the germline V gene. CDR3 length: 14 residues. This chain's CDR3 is CASSLDFGAYEQYF.

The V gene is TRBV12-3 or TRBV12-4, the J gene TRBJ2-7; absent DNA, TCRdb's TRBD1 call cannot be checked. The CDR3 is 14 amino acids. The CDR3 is CASWGTGQLYEQYF.

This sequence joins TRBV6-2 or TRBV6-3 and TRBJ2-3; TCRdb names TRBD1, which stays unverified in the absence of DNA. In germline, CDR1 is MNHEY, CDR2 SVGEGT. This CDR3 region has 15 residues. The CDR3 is CASSYAGVFTDTQYF.

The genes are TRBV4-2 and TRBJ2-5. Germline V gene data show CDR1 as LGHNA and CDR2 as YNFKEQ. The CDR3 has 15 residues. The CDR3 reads CASSHFPGYQETQYF.

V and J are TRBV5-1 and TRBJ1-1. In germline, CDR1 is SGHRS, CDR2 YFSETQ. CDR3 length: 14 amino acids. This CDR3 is CASSLAGWDTEAFF.

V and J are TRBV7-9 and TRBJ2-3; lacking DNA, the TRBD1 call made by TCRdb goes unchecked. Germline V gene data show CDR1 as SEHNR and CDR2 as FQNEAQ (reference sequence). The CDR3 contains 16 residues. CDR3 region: CASSPPTGTSTDTQYF.

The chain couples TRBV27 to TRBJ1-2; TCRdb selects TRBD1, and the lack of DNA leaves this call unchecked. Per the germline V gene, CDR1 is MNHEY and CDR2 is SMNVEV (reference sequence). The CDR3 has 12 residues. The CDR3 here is CATRTGAVGYTF.

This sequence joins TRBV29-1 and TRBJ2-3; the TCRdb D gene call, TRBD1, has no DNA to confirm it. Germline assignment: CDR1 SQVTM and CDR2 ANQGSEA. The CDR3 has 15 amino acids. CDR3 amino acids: CSAHYSSGGPPGQYF.

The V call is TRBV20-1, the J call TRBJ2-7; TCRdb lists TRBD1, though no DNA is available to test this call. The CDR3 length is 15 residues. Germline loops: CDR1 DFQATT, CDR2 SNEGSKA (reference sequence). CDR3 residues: CSARARRAYSYEQYF.

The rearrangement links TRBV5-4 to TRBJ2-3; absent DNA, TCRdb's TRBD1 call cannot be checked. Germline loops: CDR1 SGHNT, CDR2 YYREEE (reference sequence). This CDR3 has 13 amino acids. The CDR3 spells CASSFWGQDTQYF.

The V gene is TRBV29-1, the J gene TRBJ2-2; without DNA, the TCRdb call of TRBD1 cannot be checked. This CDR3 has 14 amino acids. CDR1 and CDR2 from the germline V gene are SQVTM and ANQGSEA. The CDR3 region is CSVEEGRDTGELFF.

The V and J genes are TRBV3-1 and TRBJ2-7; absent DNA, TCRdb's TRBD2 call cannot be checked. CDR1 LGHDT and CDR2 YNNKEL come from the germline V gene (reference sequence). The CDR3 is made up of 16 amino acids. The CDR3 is CASSQAASGGGYEQYF.

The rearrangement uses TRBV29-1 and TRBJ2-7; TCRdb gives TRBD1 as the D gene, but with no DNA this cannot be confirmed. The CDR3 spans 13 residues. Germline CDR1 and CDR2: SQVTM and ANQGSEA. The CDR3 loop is CSVAPRGSYEQYF.

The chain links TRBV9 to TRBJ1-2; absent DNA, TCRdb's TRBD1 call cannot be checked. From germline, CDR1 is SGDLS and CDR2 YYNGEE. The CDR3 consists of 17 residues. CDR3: CASSVAPKGAGFGGYTF.

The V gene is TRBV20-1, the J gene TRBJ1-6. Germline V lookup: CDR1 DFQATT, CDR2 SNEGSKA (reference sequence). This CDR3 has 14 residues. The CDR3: CSVTGGSYNSPLHF.

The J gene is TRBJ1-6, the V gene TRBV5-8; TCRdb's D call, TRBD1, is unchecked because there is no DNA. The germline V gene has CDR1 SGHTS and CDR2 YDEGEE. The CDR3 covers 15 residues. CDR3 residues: CASTPGQTFDSPLHF.

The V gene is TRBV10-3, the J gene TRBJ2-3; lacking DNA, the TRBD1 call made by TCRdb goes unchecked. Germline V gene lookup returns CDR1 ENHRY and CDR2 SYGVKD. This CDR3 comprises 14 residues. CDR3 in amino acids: CAITDPGGTDTQYF.

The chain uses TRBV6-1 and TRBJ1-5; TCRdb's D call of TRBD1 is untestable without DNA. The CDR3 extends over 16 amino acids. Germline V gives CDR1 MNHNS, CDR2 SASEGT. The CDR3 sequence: CASSGEKGGANQPQHF.

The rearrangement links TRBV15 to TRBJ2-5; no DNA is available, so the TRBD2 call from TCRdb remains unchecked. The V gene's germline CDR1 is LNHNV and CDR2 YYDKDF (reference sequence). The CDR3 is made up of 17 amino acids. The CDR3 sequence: CATSERASGGPQETQYF.

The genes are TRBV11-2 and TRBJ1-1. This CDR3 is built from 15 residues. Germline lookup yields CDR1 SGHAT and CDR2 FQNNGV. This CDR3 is CASSLWSGVGTEAFF. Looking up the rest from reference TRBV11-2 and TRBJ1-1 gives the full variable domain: EAGVAQSPRYKIIEKRQSVAFWCNPISGHATLYWYQQILGQGPKLLIQFQNNGVVDDSQLPKDRFSAERLKGVDSTLKIQPAKLEDSAVYLCASSLWSGVGTEAFFGQGTRLTVV.

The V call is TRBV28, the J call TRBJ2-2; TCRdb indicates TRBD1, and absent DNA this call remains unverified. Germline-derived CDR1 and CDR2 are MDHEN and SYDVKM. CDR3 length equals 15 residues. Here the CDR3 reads CASSPLGQGIGELFF.

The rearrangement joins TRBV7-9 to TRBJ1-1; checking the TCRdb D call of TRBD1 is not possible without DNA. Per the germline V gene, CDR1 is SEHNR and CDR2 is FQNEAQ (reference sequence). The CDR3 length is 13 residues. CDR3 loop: CASSWGIGTEAFF.

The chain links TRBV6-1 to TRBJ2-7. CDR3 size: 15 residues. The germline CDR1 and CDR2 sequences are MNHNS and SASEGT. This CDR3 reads CASSPSLGGTYEQYF.

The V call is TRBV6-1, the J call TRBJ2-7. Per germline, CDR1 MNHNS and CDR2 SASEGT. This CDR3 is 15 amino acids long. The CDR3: CASSENSEGSYEQYF.

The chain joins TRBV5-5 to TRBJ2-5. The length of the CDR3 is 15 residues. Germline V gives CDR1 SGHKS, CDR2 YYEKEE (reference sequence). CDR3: CASSYGLTDQETQYF.

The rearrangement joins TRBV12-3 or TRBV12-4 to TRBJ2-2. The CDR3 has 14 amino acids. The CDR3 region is CASSLGGFYGELFF.